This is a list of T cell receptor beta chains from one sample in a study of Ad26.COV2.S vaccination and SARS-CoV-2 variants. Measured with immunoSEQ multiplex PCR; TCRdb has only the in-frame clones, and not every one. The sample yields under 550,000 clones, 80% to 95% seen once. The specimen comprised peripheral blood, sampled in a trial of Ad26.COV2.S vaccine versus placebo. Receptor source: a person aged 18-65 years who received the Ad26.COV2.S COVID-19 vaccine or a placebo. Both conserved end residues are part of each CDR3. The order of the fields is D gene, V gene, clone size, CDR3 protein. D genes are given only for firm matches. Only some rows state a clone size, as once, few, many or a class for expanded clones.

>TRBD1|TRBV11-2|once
CASSLGGPGQVLDTQYF
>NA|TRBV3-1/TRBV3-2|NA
CASSGSLFNEKLFF
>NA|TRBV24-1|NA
CATHVATEQYF
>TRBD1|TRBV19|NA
CASSAGQGSQPQHF
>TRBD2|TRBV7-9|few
CASSQRGVGSDEQYF
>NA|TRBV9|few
CASSGSGGYNEQFF
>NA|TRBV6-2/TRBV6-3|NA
CASSYSTVPPSKDTDTQYF
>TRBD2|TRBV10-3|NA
CAISNGLSGRSYEQYF
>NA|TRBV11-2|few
CASSFSGSYEQYF
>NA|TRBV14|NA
CASSLSNYGYTF
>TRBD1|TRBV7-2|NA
CASSLAGTGSRNTQYF
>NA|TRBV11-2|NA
CASSISSSSEQYF
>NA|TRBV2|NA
CASTGIMSNQPQHF
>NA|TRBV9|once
CASSLRLGYEQYF
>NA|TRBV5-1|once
CASSGGTALSSTDTQYF
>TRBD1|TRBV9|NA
CASSPDRGTEAFF
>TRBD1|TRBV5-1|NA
CASSPGGTDTQYF
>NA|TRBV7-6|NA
CASSLDGGPEQYF
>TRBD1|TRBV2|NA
CASSADRGFYEKLFF
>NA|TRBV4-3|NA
CASSQDMGGRTEAFF
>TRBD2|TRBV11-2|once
CASSLVSGGRAGELFF
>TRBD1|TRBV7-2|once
CASSKPGQGAPQYF
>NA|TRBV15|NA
CATSREPTYEQYF
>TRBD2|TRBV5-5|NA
CASSWLTSGNEQYF
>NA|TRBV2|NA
CASSDLDRLNQPQHF
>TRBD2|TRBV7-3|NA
CASSSHTGLAGYEQFF
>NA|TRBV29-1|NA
CSVLDGSNQPQHF
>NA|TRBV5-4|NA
CASHFPGSSYEQYF
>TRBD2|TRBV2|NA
CASSEALTLAGGRYNEQFF
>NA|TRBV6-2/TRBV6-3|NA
CASSYWQTQGNEQFF
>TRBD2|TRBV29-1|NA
CSVRLAGDETGELFF
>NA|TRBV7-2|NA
CASSLLYEQYF
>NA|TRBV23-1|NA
CASSQGRRNRGNQETQYF
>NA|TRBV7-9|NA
CASSLGGTEANYGYTF
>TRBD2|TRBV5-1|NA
CASSTGTKVGNEQFF
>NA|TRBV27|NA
CASSSRGYNEQFF